These 21 T cell receptor beta chains share one sample of origin, sequenced in a study of blood T cell repertoires in COVID-19. Some clones are missing from TCRdb's copy, which holds only in-frame ones; the method was immunoSEQ multiplex PCR. Among some 120,000 clones, almost 85% were seen once, and the ten largest hold less than 9%. Sample: peripheral blood. Receptors originate from a man between 70 and 80 years old with active or convalescent COVID-19.

This chain links TRBV6-5 with TRBJ1-6; tentatively, D is TRBD1 (6 bases). Germline CDR1 and CDR2: MNHEY and SVGAGI. V dropped 4 bases and J dropped 7 bases, with 14 bases sitting between them. This CDR3 contains 15 residues. The CDR3 loop is CASSSQGIVNSPLHF. The CDR3 coding sequence is TGTGCCAGCAGTTCACAGGGTATAGTGAATTCACCCCTCCACTTT.

The chain combines TRBV19 with TRBJ2-5; D unresolved. The germline gives CDR1 LNHDA, CDR2 SQIVND (reference sequence). V dropped 0 bases and J dropped 4 bases, with 3 bases sitting between them. The CDR3 totals 12 residues. CDR3 coding DNA: TGTGCCAGTAGTATAGATCGAGAGACCCAGTACTTC. This translates into CASSIDRETQYF.

The rearrangement links TRBV5-5 to TRBJ1-1; D gene ambiguous. Trimming pared 4 bases from V and 1 base from J, leaving 14 bases between. Germline V gene lookup returns CDR1 SGHKS and CDR2 YYEKEE (reference sequence). The CDR3 is made up of 15 amino acids. The CDR3 region is CASSLYMTRNTEAFF. For the CDR3, the DNA is TGTGCCAGCAGCCTTTATATGACAAGGAACACTGAAGCTTTCTTT.

This clone was seen a few times. V usage is TRBV5-6 and J usage is TRBJ1-3; the match to TRBD1 covers 7 bases. The CDR3 has 17 amino acids. J lost 4 bases, V lost 2 bases, and 12 bases had no gene match. Germline assignment: CDR1 SGHDT and CDR2 YYEEEE. The CDR3 DNA follows: TGTGCCAGCAGCTTACAAGCTTACAGGGGAATCGGAAACACCATATATTTT. Amino acids: CASSLQAYRGIGNTIYF.

In the case of this clone: One junction end does not reproduce the germline sequence, and a read error may be involved. The J gene is TRBJ2-3, the V gene TRBV7-2, with 7 bases matching TRBD2. The CDR3 is made up of 15 amino acids. CDR1 is SGHTA, CDR2 FQGNSA, per germline. The CDR3 region is CASSSSQTSIDTQYF. The CDR3 region has the DNA TGTGCCAGCAGCTCCTCCCAGACTAGCATAGATACGCAGTATTTT.

The chain employs TRBV30 and TRBJ1-2, with 9 bases that match TRBD1. The CDR3 has 12 amino acids. J gave up 13 bases and V 8 bases, and 14 bases lay outside the gene matches. CDR1 and CDR2 from the germline V gene are GTSNPN and SVGIG (reference sequence). The chain's CDR3 is CAHHPGTGTATF. The CDR3 nucleotides are TGTGCCCACCACCCGGGGACAGGGACTGCCACCTTC.

This rearrangement joins TRBV19 to TRBJ1-1, with 9 bases identical to TRBD1. The junction had 7 bases not matched to a gene; V was cut back by 3 bases and J by 5 bases. The CDR3 is made up of 15 amino acids. Looked up from germline, CDR1 is LNHDA and CDR2 is SQIVND (reference sequence). CDR3 coding DNA: TGTGCCAGTAGTATTGGGGGGACAGGGAGGACTGAAGCTTTCTTT. Translating it yields CASSIGGTGRTEAFF.

V is TRBV27 and J is TRBJ1-1, with D possibly being TRBD1 (5 bases). This CDR3 spans 12 amino acids. V shed 8 bases and J shed 0 bases, with 7 bases lying between them. From germline, CDR1 is MNHEY and CDR2 SMNVEV (reference sequence). The CDR3 region has the DNA TGTGCCAGCGGACACTTGAACACTGAAGCTTTCTTT. Its translation: CASGHLNTEAFF.

The chain is built from TRBV6-1 and TRBJ2-5; the D gene is possibly TRBD2 (7 bases). Trimming left V 1 base short and J 8 bases short, with 17 bases between. Germline CDR1 and CDR2: MNHNS and SASEGT. This CDR3 region has 15 residues. CDR3 DNA sequence: TGTGCCAGCAGTGAAGAGGGGGGGGCGTCCCTAACCCAGTACTTC. The encoded protein is CASSEEGGASLTQYF.

This clone was counted a few times. V and J are TRBV27 and TRBJ1-2; weak D call: TRBD1 (5 bases). The V gene lost 0 bases and the J gene lost 4 bases, with 18 bases spanning the gap. The germline CDR1 and CDR2 sequences are MNHEY and SMNVEV (reference sequence). The CDR3 is made up of 17 amino acids. The CDR3, as DNA: TGTGCCAGCAGTTTATCGGGGACGGGGGTAAGCGTCTATGGCTACACCTTC. Translation: CASSLSGTGVSVYGYTF.

The chain uses TRBV6-2 or TRBV6-3 and TRBJ2-7; 9 positions agree with TRBD2. Germline loops: CDR1 MNHEY, CDR2 SVGEGT. The ends lost 0 bases at V and 0 bases at J; junction bases unmatched: 3. CDR3 size: 16 residues. CDR3 residues: CASSYSTSGGSYEQYF. The CDR3 DNA follows: TGTGCCAGCAGTTACTCGACTAGCGGTGGCTCCTACGAGCAGTACTTC.

V is TRBV5-6 and J is TRBJ1-2; TRBD1 matches 10 bases. This CDR3 spans 15 amino acids. Unmatched junction bases numbered 7, after V lost 4 bases and J lost 4 bases. Per the germline V gene, CDR1 is SGHDT and CDR2 is YYEEEE. CDR3 loop: CASSPGTGEAYGYTF. In nucleotides, the CDR3 is TGTGCCAGCAGCCCGGGGACAGGGGAAGCCTATGGCTACACCTTC.

This clone was found a few times. CDR3 in DNA: TGTGCCAGCAGCGCAGAGGAAGCTTCCCTCTCCTACGAGCAGTACTTC. Translated, it gives CASSAEEASLSYEQYF. The gene calls are TRBV9 and TRBJ2-7, with D unclear. Germline V CDR1 and CDR2: SGDLS, YYNGEE. The CDR3 is 16 amino acids. Trimming shortened V by 3 bases and J by 0 bases, and 16 bases separated the two germline ends. The entire variable domain, with the rest obtained from reference TRBV9 and TRBJ2-7, is as follows: DSGVTQTPKHLITATGQRVTLRCSPRSGDLSVYWYQQSLDQGLQFLIQYYNGEERAKGNILERFSAQQFPDLHSELNLSSLELGDSALYFCASSAEEASLSYEQYFGPGTRLTVT.

V is TRBV3-1 (or the pseudogene TRBV3-2) and J is TRBJ2-4, with D possibly being TRBD1 (6 bases). Trimming took off 2 bases at V and 6 bases at J, with 17 bases between the two ends. This CDR3 has 16 amino acids. The germline CDR1 and CDR2 sequences are LGHDT and YNNKEL (reference sequence). The CDR3 is CASSQIGGPGRNIQYF. CDR3 coding DNA: TGTGCCAGCAGCCAAATAGGGGGTCCAGGGCGAAACATTCAGTACTTC.

The chain is built from TRBV7-9 and TRBJ2-3; weak D call: TRBD1 (6 bases). V gave up 1 base and J gave up 0 bases, with 17 bases separating them. The CDR3 totals 18 residues. CDR1 and CDR2 (germline): SEHNR, FQNEAQ (reference sequence). The CDR3 sequence: CASSLEQGWDPSTDTQYF. CDR3 DNA: TGTGCCAGCAGCTTAGAACAGGGTTGGGACCCGAGCACAGATACGCAGTATTTT.

This chain joins TRBV28 and TRBJ1-2, with 7 positions matching TRBD1. This CDR3 spans 13 amino acids. Germline loops: CDR1 MDHEN, CDR2 SYDVKM. With 5 bases clipped from V and 6 bases from J, the junction kept 6 bases outside the gene matches. The CDR3 bases are TGTGCCAGCAGTCTGCAGGGGGAGAATGGCTACACCTTC. Encoded protein: CASSLQGENGYTF.

The V and J genes are TRBV4-1 and TRBJ2-3, with TRBD2 matching over 7 bases. The CDR3 consists of 14 residues. CDR1 is MGHRA, CDR2 YSYEKL, per germline. The junction had 2 bases not matched to a gene; V was cut back by 3 bases and J by 2 bases. In nucleotides, the CDR3 is TGCGCCAGCAGCCAGGGGACTAACACAGATACGCAGTATTTT. Encoded protein: CASSQGTNTDTQYF.

The chain has TRBV6-5 and TRBJ2-7; the D gene is possibly TRBD2 (7 bases). The CDR3 extends over 15 amino acids. CDR1 is MNHEY, CDR2 SVGAGI, per germline. Trimming left V 7 bases short and J 1 base short, with 17 bases between. The CDR3 sequence: CASKGGTTSSYEQYF. The DNA for the CDR3 is TGTGCCAGCAAGGGGGGGACTACGAGTTCCTACGAGCAGTACTTC.

The chain uses TRBV2 and TRBJ2-7, with D perhaps matching TRBD1 (5 bases). CDR1 is SNHLY and CDR2 is FYNNEI in the germline V gene. V was shortened by 6 bases and J by 2 bases, with 11 bases between the two germline ends. This CDR3 contains 13 residues. The CDR3 bases are TGTGCCAGCAGCGAGACAGCAACCTACGAGCAGTACTTC. Translation: CASSETATYEQYF. Combining the CDR3 with reference TRBV2 and TRBJ2-7 gives the whole variable domain EPEVTQTPSHQVTQMGQEVILRCVPISNHLYFYWYRQILGQKVEFLVSFYNNEISEKSEIFDDQFSVERPDGSNFTLKIRSTKLEDSAMYFCASSETATYEQYFGPGTRLTVT.

This clone was counted at least ten times. This rearrangement joins TRBV5-6 to TRBJ1-2, with D possibly matching TRBD1 (5 bases). CDR3 length equals 11 residues. Germline V gene lookup returns CDR1 SGHDT and CDR2 YYEEEE. V was cut by 0 bases and J by 14 bases, with 11 bases left in between. The CDR3: CASSLVRAWTF. CDR3 sequence (DNA): TGTGCCAGCAGCTTGGTCAGGGCTTGGACCTTC.

The V and J genes are TRBV18 and TRBJ1-5; D is undetermined. The CDR3 extends over 13 amino acids. The germline CDR1 and CDR2 sequences are KGHSH and LQKENI. V lost 3 bases to trimming and J lost 7 bases, with 10 bases between them. The CDR3 region has the DNA TGTGCCAGCTCACCCAAACGGGAGCAGCCCCAGCATTTT. This gives the protein CASSPKREQPQHF.